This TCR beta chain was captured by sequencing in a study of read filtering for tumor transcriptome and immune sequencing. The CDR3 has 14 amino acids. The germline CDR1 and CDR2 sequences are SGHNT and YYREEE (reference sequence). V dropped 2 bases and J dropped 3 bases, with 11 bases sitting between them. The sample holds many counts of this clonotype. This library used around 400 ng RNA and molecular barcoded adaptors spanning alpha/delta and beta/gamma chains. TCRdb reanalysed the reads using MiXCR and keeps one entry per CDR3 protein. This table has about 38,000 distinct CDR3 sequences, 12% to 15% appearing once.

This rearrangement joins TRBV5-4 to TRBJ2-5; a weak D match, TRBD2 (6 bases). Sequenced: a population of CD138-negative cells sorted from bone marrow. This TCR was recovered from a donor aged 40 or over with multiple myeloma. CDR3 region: CASSLGEVKETQYF. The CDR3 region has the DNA TGTGCCAGCAGCTTAGGGGAGGTCAAAGAGACCCAGTACTTC.